These 29 T cell receptor beta chains share one sample of origin, sequenced in a study of cytomegalovirus exposure and HLA in healthy donors listed by TCRdb under 2017. The method behind the library was the immunoSEQ multiplex PCR assay. The multiplex PCR relied on a mix of 60 forward primers for TCR Vbeta segments and 13 reverse primers for TCR Jbeta segments. Drawn from immuneACCESS, this table holds only the in-frame rearrangements with V and J called that TCRdb kept. Clones are partly lost; checked studies trace under half to an unresolved V gene and leave the rest unexplained. Counted in this sample were tens of thousands of clones; under 85% of them appeared once. The ten largest clones capture roughly 5% of the sample. The sequencing input was PBMCs. These receptors were obtained from a male donor in good health and CMV-seropositive.

The V call is TRBV6-5, the J call TRBJ1-2; 10 bases map to TRBD1. CDR1 and CDR2 from the germline V gene are MNHEY and SVGAGI. J gave up 2 bases and V 5 bases, and 5 bases lay outside the gene matches. The CDR3 is made up of 15 amino acids. The CDR3: CASSPTGQGNYGYTF. The CDR3 DNA sequence: TGTGCCAGCAGTCCGACGGGACAGGGGAACTATGGCTACACCTTC.

This clone appeared a single time. The rearrangement links TRBV18 to TRBJ1-1; maybe TRBD1 (5 bases). The CDR3 has 12 residues. The V gene's germline CDR1 is KGHSH and CDR2 LQKENI. Trimming removed 3 bases from V and 8 bases from J, with 10 bases in between. The CDR3 sequence is CASSPRGNEAFF. CDR3 DNA: TGTGCCAGCTCACCCCGGGGGAACGAAGCTTTCTTT.

V and J are TRBV19 and TRBJ2-1; 9 bases align to TRBD1. The V and J ends lost 6 bases and 5 bases, in that order; junction bases with no gene match: 14. The CDR3 runs 17 residues. Germline V CDR1 and CDR2: LNHDA, SQIVND (reference sequence). The CDR3 region has the DNA TGTGCCAGTAGCCCTATCCACAGGGGGCGCGTGGACAATGAGCAGTTCTTC. Translated: CASSPIHRGRVDNEQFF.

The chain joins TRBV4-1 to TRBJ2-5; D remains ambiguous. Trimming removed 1 base from V and 4 bases from J, with 10 bases in between. From germline, CDR1 is MGHRA and CDR2 YSYEKL. CDR3 size: 14 residues. The CDR3 reads CASSQASDLETQYF. The CDR3 DNA follows: TGCGCCAGCAGCCAAGCTAGTGATTTAGAGACCCAGTACTTC.

In its sample, this clone ranks as medium-sized. CDR3 sequence (DNA): TGTGCCAGCAGCCTGAGGGGCGGGGGGGCCCACAATGAGCAGTTCTTC. Amino acid sequence: CASSLRGGGAHNEQFF. The genes are TRBV5-4 and TRBJ2-1; 9 nucleotides agree with TRBD2. This CDR3 comprises 16 residues. The V and J ends lost 4 bases and 5 bases, in that order; junction bases with no gene match: 10. From germline, CDR1 is SGHNT and CDR2 YYREEE (reference sequence).

The chain couples TRBV6-1 to TRBJ1-5; possible D gene TRBD1, 5 bases. This CDR3 is 14 amino acids long. The germline V gene has CDR1 MNHNS and CDR2 SASEGT. Trimming pared 4 bases from V and 4 bases from J, leaving 11 bases between. Here the CDR3 reads CASSGTGTNQPQHF. The CDR3 nucleotides are TGTGCCAGCAGTGGAACAGGTACGAATCAGCCCCAGCATTTT.

This chain connects TRBV18 to TRBJ2-1, with D hard to call. Germline V gene lookup returns CDR1 KGHSH and CDR2 LQKENI. V gave up 5 bases and J gave up 5 bases, with 13 bases separating them. CDR3 size: 14 residues. The CDR3 region is CASSSSALDNEQFF. DNA of the CDR3: TGTGCCAGCTCAAGCTCCGCTTTGGACAATGAGCAGTTCTTC.

The chain recombines TRBV7-9 with TRBJ2-3; D unclear. The CDR3 has 14 residues. Trimming left V 5 bases short and J 1 base short, with 10 bases between. CDR1 is SEHNR and CDR2 is FQNEAQ in the germline V gene (reference sequence). The CDR3 region is CASSNSRGTDTQYF. The CDR3 region has the DNA TGTGCCAGCAGCAATAGTAGAGGCACAGATACGCAGTATTTT.

The CDR3 nucleotides read TGTGCCGTACAGGGGGCAAGGGGCTACACCTTC. This translates into CAVQGARGYTF. V usage is TRBV10-3 and J usage is TRBJ1-2; 9 bases are shared with TRBD1. V dropped 11 bases and J dropped 8; count of bases not matched to a gene: 6. The CDR3 runs 11 residues. Looked up from germline, CDR1 is ENHRY and CDR2 is SYGVKD.

This clone was detected only a few times. The CDR3 spells CASSQVIRTEWNEKLFF. The CDR3 DNA reads as TGCGCCAGCAGCCAAGTAATTAGGACAGAATGGAATGAAAAACTGTTTTTT. The J gene is TRBJ1-4, the V gene TRBV4-1; possibly TRBD1 for D (6 bases). Trimming took 1 base from V and 5 from J, leaving 17 bases between them. CDR3 length: 17 residues. Germline V gene lookup returns CDR1 MGHRA and CDR2 YSYEKL.

The rearrangement uses TRBV10-3 and TRBJ1-5, with 9 bases that match TRBD1. With 5 bases clipped from V and 0 bases from J, the junction kept 2 bases outside the gene matches. This CDR3 contains 15 residues. CDR1 is ENHRY and CDR2 is SYGVKD in the germline V gene. Here the CDR3 DNA reads TGTGCCATCAGTCGGGACAGGGATAGCAATCAGCCCCAGCATTTT. It yields the protein CAISRDRDSNQPQHF.

This rearrangement joins TRBV6-5 to TRBJ1-1, with a weak D call TRBD1 (6 bases). V lost 6 bases to trimming and J lost 5 bases, with 19 bases between them. Germline V gene lookup returns CDR1 MNHEY and CDR2 SVGAGI. The CDR3 spans 15 residues. DNA for the CDR3: TGTGCCAGCAGAGAACAGGGATTCGGATTGACTGAAGCTTTCTTT. Amino acids: CASREQGFGLTEAFF.

The table lists this clone with a few counts. The same CDR3 arises from other DNA sequences in this sample as well. The chain carries TRBV5-5 and TRBJ1-1; the D gene is possibly TRBD1 (5 bases). V lost 5 bases and J 4 bases, leaving 9 bases between the germline ends. This CDR3 is built from 12 residues. Germline values: CDR1 SGHKS, CDR2 YYEKEE (reference sequence). The CDR3 reads CASSSQGTEAFF. DNA for the CDR3: TGTGCCAGCAGTTCGCAGGGCACTGAAGCTTTCTTT.

The sample holds one count of this clone. CDR3 sequence (DNA): TGTGCCAGCAGTTCGACGGGTTTCTCTGGGGCCAACGTCCTGACTTTC. The encoded protein is CASSSTGFSGANVLTF. This chain uses TRBV27 with TRBJ2-6; unclear D gene. V lost 4 bases and J lost 0, with 10 bases in between. The germline V gene encodes CDR1 MNHEY and CDR2 SMNVEV (reference sequence). The CDR3 extends over 16 amino acids. Full variable domain (remainder filled in from reference TRBV27 and TRBJ2-6): EAQVTQNPRYLITVTGKKLTVTCSQNMNHEYMSWYRQDPGLGLRQIYYSMNVEVTDKGDVPEGYKVSRKEKRNFPLILESPSPNQTSLYFCASSSTGFSGANVLTFGAGSRLTVL.

The J gene is TRBJ2-7, the V gene TRBV6-6; TRBD1 aligns across 7 bases. The V gene's germline CDR1 is MNHNY and CDR2 SVGAGI (reference sequence). CDR3 length: 15 residues. J gave up 3 bases and V 6 bases, and 11 bases lay outside the gene matches. This CDR3 reads CASSNRDSHIYEQYF. CDR3 nucleotide sequence: TGTGCCAGCAGCAACCGGGACAGTCACATCTACGAGCAGTACTTC.

This clone showed up just a few times. The chain couples TRBV5-6 to TRBJ2-2; D is possibly TRBD2 (5 bases). V lost 5 bases to trimming and J lost 1 base, with 9 bases between them. The germline CDR1 and CDR2 sequences are SGHDT and YYEEEE. The CDR3 is 14 residues long. This CDR3 is CASSYAGNTGELFF. The CDR3 coding sequence is TGTGCCAGCAGTTACGCGGGGAACACCGGGGAGCTGTTTTTT.

V gene TRBV12-5 combines with J gene TRBJ1-1; no clear D gene. Germline CDR1 is LGHNT and CDR2 is FRNRAP. The CDR3 spans 12 residues. With 3 bases removed from V and 3 bases from J, the gap between germline ends came to 5 bases. The CDR3 DNA reads as TGTGCTAGTGGTTTCGGGGACACTGAAGCTTTCTTT. Translation gives CASGFGDTEAFF.

The chain has TRBV27 and TRBJ2-1; D is unclear. This CDR3 has 15 residues. The V gene lost 7 bases and the J gene lost 0 bases, with 13 bases spanning the gap. CDR1 and CDR2 from the germline V gene are MNHEY and SMNVEV (reference sequence). CDR3 bases: TGTGCCAGCAAAGACGACACCTCCTCCTACAATGAGCAGTTCTTC. Its protein is CASKDDTSSYNEQFF.

This sequence joins TRBV27 and TRBJ2-7; D uncertain. Trimming pared 0 bases from V and 4 bases from J, leaving 7 bases between. Looked up from germline, CDR1 is MNHEY and CDR2 is SMNVEV (reference sequence). There are 13 residues in the CDR3. The CDR3: CASSLSESYEQYF. The DNA of the CDR3 is TGTGCCAGCAGTTTATCGGAGAGTTACGAGCAGTACTTC.

The chain uses TRBV29-1 and TRBJ2-3, with D possibly matching TRBD2 (6 bases). The germline CDR1 and CDR2 sequences are SQVTM and ANQGSEA. Trimming took 7 bases from V and 4 from J, leaving 18 bases between them. The CDR3 has 14 amino acids. CDR3: CSGILAIGSDTQYF. The CDR3 DNA reads as TGCAGCGGGATACTAGCAATCGGGTCAGATACGCAGTATTTT.

The rearrangement joins TRBV4-3 to TRBJ1-2; D gene ambiguous. This CDR3 is built from 14 residues. The germline V gene encodes CDR1 LGHNA and CDR2 YSLEER. With 0 bases removed from V and 7 bases from J, the gap between germline ends came to 12 bases. The CDR3 DNA reads TGCGCCAGCAGCCAAGATCCCGGGTACGGTGGCTACACCTTC. Its translation: CASSQDPGYGGYTF.

The CDR3 DNA follows: TGCGCCAGCAGCCGACTGGCGAACACTGAAGCTTTCTTT. Amino acid sequence: CASSRLANTEAFF. The gene calls are TRBV4-1 and TRBJ1-1; D is uncertain. V shed 4 bases and J shed 1 base, with 7 bases lying between them. Looked up from germline, CDR1 is MGHRA and CDR2 is YSYEKL. There are 13 residues in the CDR3.

This clone was seen a handful of times. The gene calls are TRBV7-3 and TRBJ1-3; the D gene is possibly TRBD1 (5 bases). Germline loops: CDR1 SGHTA, CDR2 FQGTGA. V was trimmed by 2 bases and J by 2 bases, leaving 7 bases between them. The CDR3 sequence is 14 residues long. The CDR3 loop is CASSLPGPGNTIYF. DNA of the CDR3: TGTGCCAGCAGCTTACCAGGGCCTGGAAACACCATATATTTT.

The rearrangement links TRBV4-2 to TRBJ1-1, with 8 bases aligning to TRBD1. Germline-derived CDR1 and CDR2 are LGHNA and YNFKEQ. J gave up 5 bases and V 3 bases, and 8 bases lay outside the gene matches. The CDR3 consists of 15 residues. CDR3 DNA: TGTGCCAGCAGCCACCCGGACAGGGAAGGGACTGAAGCTTTCTTT. It encodes CASSHPDREGTEAFF.

The gene calls are TRBV5-4 and TRBJ1-2; no clear D. CDR1 is SGHNT and CDR2 is YYREEE in the germline V gene (reference sequence). CDR3 length: 12 amino acids. V was pared by 0 bases and J by 4 bases, with 4 bases between. Written as DNA, the CDR3 is TGTGCCAGCAGCTTGGATCGCTATGGCTACACCTTC. This translates into CASSLDRYGYTF.

The chain couples TRBV15 to TRBJ2-4, with D possibly matching TRBD2 (6 bases). The germline V and J ends were trimmed by 5 bases and 9 bases, with 14 bases remaining between them. The CDR3 sequence is 13 residues long. Germline lookup yields CDR1 LNHNV and CDR2 YYDKDF (reference sequence). The CDR3 reads CATSVREGGIQYF. The CDR3 DNA reads TGTGCCACCAGCGTGAGAGAGGGAGGCATTCAGTACTTC.

This chain uses TRBV14 with TRBJ1-2; D is unclear. The germline CDR1 and CDR2 sequences are SGHDN and FVKESK. The CDR3 runs to 12 residues. V was shortened by 4 bases and J by 8 bases, with 11 bases between the two germline ends. The CDR3 nucleotides are TGTGCCAGCAGCCGAGGAGGACTCGGCTACACCTTC. Translation gives CASSRGGLGYTF.

The V and J genes are TRBV5-6 and TRBJ2-7, with a tentative D call TRBD1 (5 bases). V was trimmed by 2 bases and J by 3 bases, leaving 12 bases between them. This CDR3 has 14 amino acids. Germline loops: CDR1 SGHDT, CDR2 YYEEEE. This CDR3 reads CASSFGQGSYEQYF. For the CDR3, the DNA is TGTGCCAGCAGCTTCGGGCAGGGAAGCTACGAGCAGTACTTC.

This chain joins TRBV14 and TRBJ2-2; 7 bases fit TRBD1. Per germline, CDR1 SGHDN and CDR2 FVKESK. The CDR3 is 15 amino acids. Trimming at V came to 1 base and at J to 11 bases, leaving 10 bases not matched to a gene. DNA for the CDR3: TGTGCCAGCAGCCAAGTCAGGACAGGAGCTCATGAGCTGTTTTTT. This gives the protein CASSQVRTGAHELFF.